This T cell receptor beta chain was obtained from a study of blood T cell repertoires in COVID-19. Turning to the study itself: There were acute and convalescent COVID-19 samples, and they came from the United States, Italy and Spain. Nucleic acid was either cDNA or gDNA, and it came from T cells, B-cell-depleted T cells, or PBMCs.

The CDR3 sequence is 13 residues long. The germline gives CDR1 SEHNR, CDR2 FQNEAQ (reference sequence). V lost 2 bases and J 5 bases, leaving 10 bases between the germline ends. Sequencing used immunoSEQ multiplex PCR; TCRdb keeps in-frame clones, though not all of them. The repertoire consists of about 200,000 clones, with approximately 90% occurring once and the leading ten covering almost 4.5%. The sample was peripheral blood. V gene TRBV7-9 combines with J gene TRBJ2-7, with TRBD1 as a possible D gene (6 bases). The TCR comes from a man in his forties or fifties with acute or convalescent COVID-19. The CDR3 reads CASSLTGSHEQYF. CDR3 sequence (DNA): TGTGCCAGCAGCTTAACAGGGTCTCACGAGCAGTACTTC.